The rows below give T cell receptor beta chains drawn from one sample of a study of T cells after yellow fever vaccination. One entry per CDR3 protein results from TCRdb running MiXCR on the 5' RACE reads. There are some 320,000 distinct CDR3 sequences in the sample; about 10% occur only once, and around 3.3% lies in the top ten. The sample in question was CD4+ T cells sorted from PBMCs, obtained 5 days after the yellow fever booster vaccination. The source of these receptors is a young man who received the YFV17D yellow fever vaccine. Each CDR3 is given with its conserved first and last residue. D genes are given only for firm matches. Clone size appears in some rows only: once, few, many, or a class for an expanded clone.

.	many	TRBJ1-2	15	TRBV4-3	CASSQDGTHMGGYTF	TGCGCCAGCAGCCAAGATGGGACACATATGGGCGGCTACACCTTC
.	few	TRBJ1-2	13	TRBV6-2/TRBV6-3	CASRPVGTSVYTF	TGTGCCAGCAGACCCGTGGGGACCAGTGTCTACACCTTC
.	many	TRBJ2-3	12	TRBV12-3/TRBV12-4	CASSPGHSREYF	TGTGCCAGCAGCCCAGGGCACTCGCGGGAGTATTTT
.	.	TRBJ1-1	17	TRBV9	CASSVGRGTVGGTEAFF	TGTGCCAGCAGCGTAGGGCGGGGCACCGTTGGAGGCACTGAAGCTTTCTTT
.	.	TRBJ1-2	12	TRBV15	CATSRERLGYTF	TGTGCCACCAGCAGAGAACGGTTGGGCTACACCTTC
TRBD2	.	TRBJ2-1	16	TRBV5-1	CASSFGTSGGGQEQFF	TGCGCCAGCAGCTTTGGGACTAGCGGGGGGGGACAGGAGCAGTTCTTC
.	few	TRBJ2-7	15	TRBV5-6	CASSRGPDPSYEQYF	TGTGCCAGCAGCCGGGGACCGGACCCTTCCTACGAGCAGTACTTC
.	few	TRBJ2-6	19	TRBV4-3	CASSLIPTGVSDGANVLTF	TGCGCCAGCAGCCTCATCCCCACCGGGGTATCGGATGGGGCCAACGTCCTGACTTTC
.	few	TRBJ2-1	12	TRBV20-1	CSARVAYNEQFF	TGCAGTGCTAGAGTGGCCTACAATGAGCAGTTCTTC
.	.	TRBJ2-3	13	TRBV7-3	CASSVNPADTQYF	TGTGCCAGCAGCGTTAACCCGGCGGATACGCAGTATTTT
.	.	TRBJ2-1	14	TRBV6-2/TRBV6-3	CASSHRAPYNEQFF	TGTGCCAGCAGTCACAGGGCCCCCTACAATGAGCAGTTCTTC
.	.	TRBJ2-3	15	TRBV11-2	CASSLVGGTSDTQYF	TGTGCCAGCAGCTTAGTCGGGGGAACTTCAGATACGCAGTATTTT
.	.	TRBJ1-4	15	TRBV4-3	CASSQSAAVNEKLFF	TGCGCCAGCAGCCAGTCGGCAGCTGTTAATGAAAAACTGTTTTTT
TRBD1	.	TRBJ2-2	16	TRBV5-4	CASSLEGARSTGELFF	TGTGCCAGCAGCTTGGAGGGGGCTCGAAGCACCGGGGAGCTGTTTTTT
TRBD2	.	TRBJ2-1	17	TRBV20-1	CSAPTGLAGGTYNEQFF	TGCAGTGCCCCCACCGGGTTAGCGGGGGGGACCTACAATGAGCAGTTCTTC
.	.	TRBJ2-3	15	TRBV5-1	CASSRIPGYADTQYF	TGCGCCAGCAGCAGGATCCCAGGTTACGCAGATACGCAGTATTTT
.	.	TRBJ2-1	13	TRBV19	CASGSRLYNEQFF	TGTGCCAGTGGTAGCCGGCTCTACAATGAGCAGTTCTTC
TRBD1	.	TRBJ2-1	14	TRBV7-2	CASSQQGGIDEQFF	TGTGCCAGCAGCCAACAGGGGGGTATAGATGAGCAGTTCTTC
TRBD2	.	TRBJ2-5	16	TRBV4-3	CASSQDSGGFQETQYF	TGCGCCAGCAGCCAAGATAGCGGGGGGTTTCAAGAGACCCAGTACTTC
TRBD2	.	TRBJ2-1	15	TRBV4-2	CASSQWTSGDNEQFF	TGTGCCAGCAGCCAGTGGACTAGCGGGGACAATGAGCAGTTCTTC
.	few	TRBJ1-6	15	TRBV5-1	CASSPGVSYNSPLHF	TGCGCCAGCAGCCCAGGAGTTTCCTATAATTCACCCCTCCACTTT
.	.	TRBJ2-2	15	TRBV7-2	CASSLMVLGTGELFF	TGTGCCAGCAGCCTGATGGTACTCGGGACCGGGGAGCTGTTTTTT
.	.	TRBJ2-1	16	TRBV18	CASSSETSRTLGEQFF	TGTGCCAGCTCATCGGAGACTAGTCGTACCTTGGGTGAGCAGTTCTTC
TRBD1	few	TRBJ2-1	15	TRBV7-2	CASRDRQGVFGEQFF	TGTGCCAGCAGAGATCGACAGGGTGTCTTCGGTGAGCAGTTCTTC
.	many	TRBJ2-1	15	TRBV20-1	CSASRQSSSYNEQFF	TGCAGTGCTAGCCGTCAGTCGAGCTCCTACAATGAGCAGTTCTTC
.	many	TRBJ2-2	13	TRBV2	CASSGGRSGELFF	TGTGCCAGCAGTGGGGGGCGGTCCGGGGAGCTGTTTTTT
.	.	TRBJ2-3	15	TRBV5-1	CASSYLTDSTDTQYF	TGCGCCAGCAGCTATCTGACAGATAGCACAGATACGCAGTATTTT
TRBD1	.	TRBJ2-5	15	TRBV20-1	CSALNRDRDQETQYF	TGCAGTGCTCTAAACCGGGACAGGGACCAAGAGACCCAGTACTTC
.	.	TRBJ2-3	12	TRBV5-1	CASRLARDTQYF	TGCGCCAGCAGGCTAGCGAGAGATACGCAGTATTTT
.	few	TRBJ2-5	12	TRBV3-1	CASSLTRQTQYF	TGTGCCAGCAGCCTCACCAGGCAGACCCAGTACTTC
.	few	TRBJ2-5	15	TRBV7-8	CASSSSRGGVETQYF	TGTGCCAGCAGCTCGTCCAGGGGCGGGGTTGAGACCCAGTACTTC
.	few	TRBJ2-5	15	TRBV3-1	CASSQDLSGRETQYF	TGTGCCAGCAGCCAAGATCTAAGCGGACGGGAGACCCAGTACTTC
TRBD2	many	TRBJ2-1	17	TRBV27	CASILPPSGGAYNEQFF	TGTGCCAGCATCCTTCCCCCTAGCGGGGGGGCCTACAATGAGCAGTTCTTC
.	few	TRBJ1-1	14	TRBV7-2	CASSFWGLSTEAFF	TGTGCCAGCAGCTTCTGGGGGCTGAGCACTGAAGCTTTCTTT
.	.	TRBJ1-3	13	TRBV20-1	CSALQSSGNTIYF	TGCAGTGCTCTACAGAGCTCTGGAAACACCATATATTTT
TRBD1	few	TRBJ1-5	13	TRBV6-2/TRBV6-3	CASSDRGGQPQHF	TGTGCCAGCAGCGACAGGGGCGGTCAGCCCCAGCATTTT
TRBD1	.	TRBJ2-5	15	TRBV5-1	CASSWGQGEVETQYF	TGCGCCAGCAGCTGGGGACAGGGTGAGGTAGAGACCCAGTACTTC
.	few	TRBJ1-1	15	TRBV5-1	CASSLYAREDTEAFF	TGCGCCAGCAGCTTGTACGCCAGGGAGGACACTGAAGCTTTCTTT
.	many	TRBJ1-2	13	TRBV6-6	CASSDREIYGYTF	TGTGCCAGCAGCGACCGGGAGATCTATGGCTACACCTTC
.	few	TRBJ1-6	19	TRBV4-3	CASSQVVSGRGSYNSPLHF	TGCGCCAGCAGCCAAGTCGTGTCAGGGCGGGGCTCCTATAATTCACCCCTCCACTTT
.	few	TRBJ1-4	14	TRBV5-5	CASNIGGVAVKLFF	TGTGCCAGCAACATCGGGGGGGTTGCCGTGAAACTGTTTTTT
TRBD1	few	TRBJ1-1	16	TRBV18	CASSRPGQAVNTEAFF	TGTGCCAGCTCACGCCCGGGACAGGCTGTGAACACTGAAGCTTTCTTT
.	few	TRBJ1-3	16	TRBV12-3/TRBV12-4	CASSRDGQISGNTIYF	TGTGCCAGCAGTCGGGACGGCCAAATCTCTGGAAACACCATATATTTT
.	few	TRBJ1-2	13	TRBV7-8	CASSLSAPYGYTF	TGTGCCAGCAGCTTGTCAGCGCCCTATGGCTACACCTTC
.	.	TRBJ1-5	18	TRBV7-3	CASSLELVVTGSNQPQHF	TGTGCCAGCAGCCTAGAATTGGTAGTGACAGGCAGCAATCAGCCCCAGCATTTT
TRBD1	.	TRBJ1-2	16	TRBV2	CASTFTGGAANYGYTF	TGTGCCAGCACTTTTACAGGGGGCGCAGCTAACTATGGCTACACCTTC
.	.	TRBJ1-1	12	TRBV29-1	CSAGQRNTEAFF	TGCAGCGCCGGACAGAGGAACACTGAAGCTTTCTTT
.	.	TRBJ1-1	14	TRBV11-1	CASSRGQGSTEAFF	TGTGCCAGCAGCCGGGGCCAGGGCAGTACTGAAGCTTTCTTT
TRBD2	.	TRBJ2-1	17	TRBV11-2	CASSLVGTSGGYNEQFF	TGTGCCAGCAGCTTAGTGGGTACTAGCGGGGGGTACAATGAGCAGTTCTTC
TRBD1	.	TRBJ1-1	15	TRBV5-1	CASSFSPGGSTEAFF	TGCGCCAGCAGCTTTTCTCCAGGGGGATCCACTGAAGCTTTCTTT
.	few	TRBJ1-1	14	TRBV6-5	CASSTQTENTEAFF	TGTGCCAGCAGTACCCAGACAGAGAACACTGAAGCTTTCTTT
TRBD1	.	TRBJ2-4	16	TRBV28	CASSPTGDGAKNIQYF	TGTGCCAGCAGCCCGACAGGGGATGGAGCCAAAAACATTCAGTACTTC
.	many	TRBJ2-3	11	TRBV13	CASSLNGPEYF	TGTGCCAGCAGCTTAAATGGTCCGGAGTATTTT